These 29 T cell receptor beta chains were all obtained from the same sample, sequenced in a study of blood T cell repertoires in COVID-19. Only in-frame clones appear in the TCRdb table, and some are missing; sequencing was by immunoSEQ multiplex PCR. Of 300,000 to 400,000 clones listed, roughly 86% are singletons. Material: peripheral blood. Receptor source: a woman in her 70s with COVID-19, enrolled during active disease.

This chain uses TRBV5-6 with TRBJ1-2; 8 bases are a match to TRBD1. J lost 0 bases, V lost 4 bases, and 5 bases had no gene match. CDR3 length equals 15 residues. Germline values: CDR1 SGHDT, CDR2 YYEEEE. The CDR3 loop reads CASSTRQGTNYGYTF. CDR3 DNA: TGTGCCAGCAGCACTCGACAGGGGACTAACTATGGCTACACCTTC.

The chain couples TRBV7-9 to TRBJ1-1; a possible D gene is TRBD1 (5 bases). Germline V gives CDR1 SEHNR, CDR2 FQNEAQ (reference sequence). The CDR3 totals 16 residues. Deletions cut 4 bases from V and 4 bases from J, with 19 bases between. The CDR3 spells CASSSSAGSGSTEAFF. The CDR3 DNA reads TGTGCCAGCAGCTCTAGTGCAGGGAGCGGGAGCACTGAAGCTTTCTTT.

In its sample, this clone was seen once. The CDR3 DNA follows: TGCAGTGCTAGTCCGGACAACACACGCGAGCAGTACTTC. Encoded protein: CSASPDNTREQYF. J is TRBJ2-7 and V is TRBV20-1; a possible D gene is TRBD1 (5 bases). V was clipped by 3 bases and J by 6 bases, with 15 bases between them. Germline V gene lookup returns CDR1 DFQATT and CDR2 SNEGSKA (reference sequence). The CDR3 sequence is 13 residues long.

This chain uses TRBV11-2 with TRBJ2-7; D is possibly TRBD2 (6 bases). From germline, CDR1 is SGHAT and CDR2 FQNNGV. This CDR3 has 13 amino acids. V was shortened by 3 bases and J by 6 bases, with 12 bases between the two germline ends. The CDR3: CASSFSSGREQYF. Written as DNA, the CDR3 is TGTGCCAGCAGCTTCAGTAGCGGTCGCGAGCAGTACTTC.

CDR3 sequence (DNA): TGCGCCAGCAGCCAAAGCGGACAGGGGGACACTGAAGCTTTCTTT. Its translation: CASSQSGQGDTEAFF. The chain links TRBV4-1 to TRBJ1-1; 10 bases are a match to TRBD1. Germline-derived CDR1 and CDR2 are MGHRA and YSYEKL. The CDR3 totals 15 residues. After removal of 2 bases from V and 3 bases from J, the junction contained 3 bases not matched to a gene.

The chain recombines TRBV19 with TRBJ2-3, with 15 bases matching TRBD2. CDR3 length: 19 amino acids. The V segment lost 3 bases and the J segment 2 bases; nucleotides outside the gene matches: 9. Germline values: CDR1 LNHDA, CDR2 SQIVND (reference sequence). The CDR3 sequence is CASSIIRGLAGGPTDTQYF. CDR3 DNA sequence: TGTGCCAGTAGTATTATCCGGGGACTAGCGGGGGGTCCCACAGATACGCAGTATTTT.

The chain combines TRBV19 with TRBJ2-7; 9 bases fit TRBD1. V lost 4 bases and J lost 5; bases outside the gene matches: 0. Per germline, CDR1 LNHDA and CDR2 SQIVND (reference sequence). This CDR3 has 12 residues. The DNA for the CDR3 is TGTGCCAGTAGTAGGACAGGGGACGAGCAGTACTTC. It is translated as CASSRTGDEQYF.

CDR3 in amino acids: CASSPGTAFGYTF. Here the CDR3 DNA reads TGTGCCAGCAGTCCCGGGACAGCTTTTGGCTACACCTTC. The chain employs TRBV12-3 or TRBV12-4 and TRBJ1-2, with 7 bases lining up with TRBD1. Trimming at V came to 5 bases and at J to 7 bases, leaving 7 bases not matched to a gene. The CDR3 sequence is 13 residues long.

CDR3 protein: CASSFRQGNNEQFF. The CDR3 DNA reads as TGTGCCAGCAGCTTCCGACAGGGAAACAATGAGCAGTTCTTC. This rearrangement joins TRBV3-1 (or the pseudogene TRBV3-2) to TRBJ2-1; 7 bases align to TRBD1. The junction had 6 bases not matched to a gene; V was cut back by 5 bases and J by 5 bases. Per the germline V gene, CDR1 is LGHDT and CDR2 is YNNKEL (reference sequence). The CDR3 extends over 14 amino acids.

CDR3 nucleotide sequence: TGTGCCAGCAGCCTCCCCCAGGGCGTAAATGGCTACACCTTC. This translates into CASSLPQGVNGYTF. The rearrangement joins TRBV27 to TRBJ1-2, with D possibly matching TRBD1 (5 bases). Trimming removed 6 bases from V and 6 bases from J, with 17 bases in between. CDR1 is MNHEY and CDR2 is SMNVEV in the germline V gene (reference sequence). This CDR3 spans 14 amino acids.

The genes are TRBV5-6 and TRBJ1-1; no clear D gene. The CDR3 runs to 13 residues. Deletions cut 2 bases from V and 3 bases from J, with 8 bases between. In germline, CDR1 is SGHDT, CDR2 YYEEEE. CDR3 in DNA: TGTGCCAGCAGCTTAAGCATTTACACTGAAGCTTTCTTT. It specifies CASSLSIYTEAFF.

The V and J genes are TRBV4-3 and TRBJ2-2; tentatively, D is TRBD2 (6 bases). Germline lookup yields CDR1 LGHNA and CDR2 YSLEER. The CDR3 is 15 amino acids. With 0 bases removed from V and 7 bases from J, the gap between germline ends came to 12 bases. The CDR3 reads CASSQEPSEIGELFF. In DNA form, the CDR3 reads TGCGCCAGCAGCCAAGAGCCTAGCGAGATCGGGGAGCTGTTTTTT.

This clone has a single count. The chain combines TRBV12-3 or TRBV12-4 with TRBJ2-7, with unresolved D. V was pared by 5 bases and J by 3 bases, with 5 bases between. This CDR3 region has 11 residues. This CDR3 is CASSIYYEQYF. The DNA of the CDR3 is TGTGCCAGCAGTATCTACTACGAGCAGTACTTC.

CDR3 in DNA: TGCGCCAGCAGCCGAGGACAGGCGTACACTGAAGCTTTCTTT. It translates to CASSRGQAYTEAFF. V usage is TRBV5-1 and J usage is TRBJ1-1; TRBD1 matches at 7 bases. The V and J ends lost 4 bases and 3 bases, in that order; junction bases with no gene match: 6. The CDR3 runs 14 residues. From germline, CDR1 is SGHRS and CDR2 YFSETQ. The full variable domain, its missing parts supplied by reference TRBV5-1 and TRBJ1-1, is KAGVTQTPRYLIKTRGQQVTLSCSPISGHRSVSWYQQTPGQGLQFLFEYFSETQRNKGNFPGRFSGRQFSNSRSEMNVSTLELGDSALYLCASSRGQAYTEAFFGQGTRLTVV.

J is TRBJ1-2 and V is TRBV24-1; D is uncertain. CDR1 and CDR2 from the germline V gene are KGHDR and SFDVKD. The CDR3 is 14 amino acids. V was cut by 3 bases and J by 4 bases, with 11 bases left in between. The chain's CDR3 is CATSDPDRSYGYTF. CDR3 DNA sequence: TGTGCCACCAGTGATCCAGATCGGAGCTATGGCTACACCTTC.

This sequence joins TRBV29-1 and TRBJ2-7; 8 bases are a match to TRBD1. This CDR3 has 14 amino acids. Germline CDR1 reads SQVTM; CDR2 reads ANQGSEA. V was pared by 4 bases and J by 7 bases, with 12 bases of the junction left unmatched. The CDR3 is CSVAHGQGAGEQYF. Written as DNA, the CDR3 is TGCAGCGTTGCCCATGGGCAGGGGGCGGGTGAGCAGTACTTC.

The chain joins TRBV28 to TRBJ1-1; 8 bases are a match to TRBD1. The junction had 8 bases not matched to a gene; V was cut back by 8 bases and J by 3 bases. The CDR3 totals 14 residues. Germline assignment: CDR1 MDHEN and CDR2 SYDVKM. The CDR3 DNA is TGTGCCAGCGGGCCCAGGGGGCGGGACACTGAAGCTTTCTTT. Translating gives CASGPRGRDTEAFF.

DNA for the CDR3: TGCGCCAGCAGCTTGGCGGGTAGCGAGTACTACGAGCAGTACTTC. It is translated as CASSLAGSEYYEQYF. The V call is TRBV5-1, the J call TRBJ2-7, with a tentative D call TRBD2 (5 bases). Germline V gene sequence: CDR1 SGHRS, CDR2 YFSETQ. The CDR3 contains 15 residues. The ends were cut back, 0 bases at V and 3 bases at J, with 13 bases in the middle. Combining the CDR3 with reference TRBV5-1 and TRBJ2-7 gives the whole variable domain KAGVTQTPRYLIKTRGQQVTLSCSPISGHRSVSWYQQTPGQGLQFLFEYFSETQRNKGNFPGRFSGRQFSNSRSEMNVSTLELGDSALYLCASSLAGSEYYEQYFGPGTRLTVT.

This chain connects TRBV10-2 to TRBJ2-2; 10 nucleotides line up with TRBD2. Germline loops: CDR1 WSHSY, CDR2 SAAADI. This CDR3 has 17 residues. The J segment lost 4 bases and the V segment lost 2 bases, leaving 7 bases of the junction unmatched. The CDR3 bases are TGCGCCAGCAGTGAGGACCAGCGGGGGGGCCGCACCGGGGAGCTGTTTTTT. Its protein is CASSEDQRGGRTGELFF.

This clone was observed a handful of times. V and J are TRBV7-7 and TRBJ2-1, with TRBD2 matching over 11 bases. This CDR3 spans 15 amino acids. The germline CDR1 and CDR2 sequences are SSHAT and FNYEAQ (reference sequence). Trimming at V came to 5 bases and at J to 9 bases, leaving 9 bases not matched to a gene. CDR3 sequence reads: CASSPRLAGSVEQFF. For the CDR3, the DNA is TGTGCCAGCAGCCCCAGACTAGCGGGGTCGGTTGAGCAGTTCTTC.

The chain employs TRBV30 and TRBJ1-5; TRBD1 aligns across 9 bases. The J segment lost 2 bases and the V segment lost 1 base, leaving 0 bases of the junction unmatched. This CDR3 region has 14 residues. Germline V gene data show CDR1 as GTSNPN and CDR2 as SVGIG (reference sequence). The CDR3 nucleotides are TGTGCCTGGAGTGGGGACAGGGGCAATCAGCCCCAGCATTTT. Protein product: CAWSGDRGNQPQHF.

The CDR3 DNA follows: TGTGCCAGCCGCAAACAGGGCTACTATGGCTACACCTTC. Its translation is CASRKQGYYGYTF. The V and J genes are TRBV13 and TRBJ1-2; tentatively, D is TRBD1 (6 bases). The CDR3 is 13 amino acids. With 8 bases removed from V and 3 bases from J, the gap between germline ends came to 13 bases. The germline gives CDR1 PRHDT, CDR2 FYEKMQ (reference sequence).

The CDR3 is CASSERQGSSYEQYF. The CDR3 nucleotides are TGCGCCAGCAGCGAAAGACAGGGGAGCTCCTACGAGCAGTACTTC. The chain couples TRBV5-1 to TRBJ2-7, with 8 bases identical to TRBD1. With 4 bases clipped from V and 0 bases from J, the junction kept 6 bases outside the gene matches. The CDR3 has 15 amino acids. The V gene's germline CDR1 is SGHRS and CDR2 YFSETQ.

The chain links TRBV5-1 to TRBJ1-2, with D possibly TRBD1 on 5 matching bases. Germline loops: CDR1 SGHRS, CDR2 YFSETQ. The CDR3 totals 14 residues. With 2 bases removed from V and 0 bases from J, the gap between germline ends came to 8 bases. The CDR3 spells CASSFRVANYGYTF. CDR3 nucleotide sequence: TGCGCCAGCAGCTTCAGGGTTGCTAACTATGGCTACACCTTC.

The chain joins TRBV9 to TRBJ2-3; D not certain. This CDR3 contains 15 residues. V lost 0 bases and J 0 bases, leaving 8 bases between the germline ends. Germline assignment: CDR1 SGDLS and CDR2 YYNGEE. CDR3 amino acids: CASSVGWASTDTQYF. CDR3 DNA: TGTGCCAGCAGCGTAGGATGGGCTAGCACAGATACGCAGTATTTT.

The chain has TRBV27 and TRBJ2-3; 10 nucleotides agree with TRBD2. This CDR3 is 17 amino acids long. The germline gives CDR1 MNHEY, CDR2 SMNVEV (reference sequence). Germline trimming cut 10 bases from V and 1 base from J; bases unmatched to any gene: 14. The CDR3 reads CAIIAGGLPLRTDTQYF. Written as DNA, the CDR3 is TGTGCCATCATAGCGGGGGGCCTTCCTCTCCGCACAGATACGCAGTATTTT.

The chain links TRBV9 to TRBJ1-6; no firm D call. Germline V CDR1 and CDR2: SGDLS, YYNGEE. The length of the CDR3 is 15 residues. V shed 0 bases and J shed 5 bases, with 9 bases lying between them. CDR3 loop: CASSVGGKDNSPLHF. CDR3 bases: TGTGCCAGCAGCGTAGGAGGCAAGGATAATTCACCCCTCCACTTT.

The chain links TRBV5-6 to TRBJ2-3; TRBD1 is a possible D gene (6 bases). Per the germline V gene, CDR1 is SGHDT and CDR2 is YYEEEE. V was cut by 5 bases and J by 6 bases, with 10 bases left in between. The CDR3 runs 12 residues. This CDR3 is CASSLQGDTQYF. The CDR3 coding sequence is TGTGCCAGCAGTCTTCAGGGGGATACGCAGTATTTT. Complete variable domain (other parts from reference TRBV5-6 and TRBJ2-3): DAGVTQSPTHLIKTRGQQVTLRCSPKSGHDTVSWYQQALGQGPQFIFQYYEEEERQRGNFPDRFSGHQFPNYSSELNVNALLLGDSALYLCASSLQGDTQYFGPGTRLTVL.

Concerning this clone itself: The sample holds other DNA sequences that translate to the same CDR3. The chain combines TRBV10-3 with TRBJ1-2; D is undetermined. CDR1 ENHRY and CDR2 SYGVKD come from the germline V gene. V lost 0 bases, J lost 8 bases, and 4 bases lay in between. CDR3 length: 11 residues. DNA for the CDR3: TGTGCCATCAGTGAGTCGAGGGGCTACACCTTC. This encodes CAISESRGYTF.